The 23 T cell receptor beta chains in this list originate from one sample, sequenced in a study of control samples from healthy donors and cancer patients. Data came from immunoSEQ multiplex PCR; TCRdb stores just in-frame clones and leaves some out. The data hold some 130,000 clones, with nearly 90% observed a single time. The source material was PBMCs. The receptors shown here come from a man aged 45 to 65 with head and neck cancer.

This clone is a singleton in its sample. The chain uses TRBV12-3 or TRBV12-4 and TRBJ1-1, with 7 bases lining up with TRBD1. The CDR3 length is 13 residues. Trimming cost V 6 bases and J 7 bases; bases outside gene matches: 8. The CDR3 DNA is TGTGCCAGCAGCCAGGGGGGACAGTTTGAAGCTTTCTTT. It codes for CASSQGGQFEAFF.

This clone was seen only once. The chain links TRBV28 to TRBJ1-4; D is unresolved. CDR1 is MDHEN and CDR2 is SYDVKM in the germline V gene. This CDR3 has 14 residues. The V end was cut by 3 bases, the J end by 10 bases, with 15 bases between. In nucleotides, the CDR3 is TGTGCCAGCAGTTTCTCCGTGGCAGAGAGAAAACTGTTTTTT. It specifies CASSFSVAERKLFF.

The chain has TRBV15 and TRBJ2-7; no clear D gene. The V gene lost 0 bases and the J gene lost 6 bases, with 12 bases spanning the gap. Germline V lookup: CDR1 LNHNV, CDR2 YYDKDF (reference sequence). The CDR3 has 14 amino acids. The CDR3 coding sequence is TGTGCCACCAGCAGAGAACGGTTGGGGTCCGAGCAGTACTTC. Its protein product is CATSRERLGSEQYF.

V gene TRBV7-8 combines with J gene TRBJ1-2; D uncertain. Trimming shortened V by 4 bases and J by 4 bases, and 16 bases separated the two germline ends. This CDR3 comprises 15 residues. Germline lookup yields CDR1 SGHVS and CDR2 FQNEAQ. The CDR3 region is CASSSKRNRSYGYTF. CDR3 nucleotide sequence: TGTGCCAGCAGCTCGAAAAGAAATAGGTCCTATGGCTACACCTTC.

The chain is built from TRBV30 and TRBJ1-4; D not certain. Germline assignment: CDR1 GTSNPN and CDR2 SVGIG (reference sequence). The CDR3 is 14 amino acids. Between the trimmed V and J ends, which lost 0 bases and 7 bases, there was a span of 12 bases. The CDR3 sequence: CAWSVGVRGEKLFF. In DNA, the CDR3 is TGTGCCTGGAGTGTTGGGGTTCGGGGTGAAAAACTGTTTTTT.

V usage is TRBV5-1 and J usage is TRBJ2-5, with 9 bases that match TRBD1. V gave up 3 bases and J gave up 5 bases; unmatched junction bases: 5. Germline values: CDR1 SGHRS, CDR2 YFSETQ. CDR3 length: 14 residues. As DNA, the CDR3 is TGCGCCAGCAGCTCGGGACAGGGAGGCGAGACCCAGTACTTC. Its protein is CASSSGQGGETQYF.

The chain couples TRBV30 to TRBJ1-2, with 7 nucleotides matching TRBD1. The CDR3 is 13 amino acids. With V trimmed by 1 base and J by 7 bases, 6 bases remained unmatched. Germline V gene sequence: CDR1 GTSNPN, CDR2 SVGIG (reference sequence). CDR3 DNA: TGTGCCTGGAGTGCGGGGACAGACTCTGGCTACACCTTC. Residues: CAWSAGTDSGYTF.

Comment on this clone: This sample includes further DNA sequences coding for the same CDR3. This sequence joins TRBV4-2 and TRBJ2-5; D remains ambiguous. V was pared by 0 bases and J by 2 bases, with 7 bases between. Germline values: CDR1 LGHNA, CDR2 YNFKEQ. The CDR3 covers 14 residues. In DNA, the CDR3 is TGTGCCAGCAGCCAAGAAGGGCGACAAGAGACCCAGTACTTC. It codes for CASSQEGRQETQYF.

The chain employs TRBV3-1 (or the pseudogene TRBV3-2) and TRBJ2-1; 13 nucleotides agree with TRBD2. The CDR3 covers 16 residues. Trimming took 3 bases from V and 5 from J; bases not matched to a gene: 4. Per the germline V gene, CDR1 is LGHDT and CDR2 is YNNKEL (reference sequence). For the CDR3, the DNA is TGTGCCAGCAGCCAGACCGGGACTAGCGGGGACAATGAGCAGTTCTTC. Translating gives CASSQTGTSGDNEQFF.

V is TRBV5-4 and J is TRBJ1-1; possibly TRBD1 for D (6 bases). The germline CDR1 and CDR2 sequences are SGHNT and YYREEE (reference sequence). The CDR3 sequence is 12 residues long. V gave up 4 bases and J gave up 4 bases, with 8 bases separating them. The CDR3 region has the DNA TGTGCCAGCAGCGCAGGGGTCACTGAAGCTTTCTTT. As protein: CASSAGVTEAFF.

V gene TRBV30 combines with J gene TRBJ2-3, with 9 bases lining up with TRBD1. J gave up 0 bases and V 1 base, and 2 bases lay outside the gene matches. Germline V lookup: CDR1 GTSNPN, CDR2 SVGIG (reference sequence). The CDR3 sequence is 15 residues long. For the CDR3, the DNA is TGTGCCTGGAGTGCCGGGACAGGGAGCACAGATACGCAGTATTTT. It yields the protein CAWSAGTGSTDTQYF.

CDR3 loop: CASGVQETQYF. CDR3 coding DNA: TGTGCCAGCGGGGTTCAAGAGACCCAGTACTTC. V gene TRBV2 combines with J gene TRBJ2-5; unclear D gene. V dropped 8 bases and J dropped 2 bases, with 6 bases sitting between them. This CDR3 has 11 amino acids. The V gene's germline CDR1 is SNHLY and CDR2 FYNNEI. Looking up the rest from reference TRBV2 and TRBJ2-5 gives the full variable domain: EPEVTQTPSHQVTQMGQEVILRCVPISNHLYFYWYRQILGQKVEFLVSFYNNEISEKSEIFDDQFSVERPDGSNFTLKIRSTKLEDSAMYFCASGVQETQYFGPGTRLLVL.

The V and J genes are TRBV6-5 and TRBJ1-4; D call uncertain. The CDR3 covers 15 residues. CDR1 is MNHEY and CDR2 is SVGAGI in the germline V gene. Trimming took 5 bases from V and 0 from J, leaving 10 bases between them. The CDR3 loop is CASSPRPATNEKLFF. In nucleotides, the CDR3 is TGTGCCAGCAGTCCGCGCCCTGCAACTAATGAAAAACTGTTTTTT.

The genes are TRBV6-5 and TRBJ2-1; D possibly corresponds to TRBD2 (5 bases). The CDR3 has 15 residues. CDR1 is MNHEY and CDR2 is SVGAGI in the germline V gene. V lost 6 bases, J lost 5 bases, and 17 bases lay in between. This CDR3 is CASRRVRGVHNEQFF. The CDR3 coding sequence is TGTGCCAGCAGGAGGGTGAGAGGAGTCCACAATGAGCAGTTCTTC.

J is TRBJ1-5 and V is TRBV3-1 (or the pseudogene TRBV3-2), with D uncertain. Germline-derived CDR1 and CDR2 are LGHDT and YNNKEL (reference sequence). Trimming removed 1 base at V and 4 bases at J, with 8 bases between. The CDR3 is made up of 14 amino acids. The CDR3 spells CASSQAGMNQPQHF. CDR3 in DNA: TGTGCCAGCAGCCAAGCCGGGATGAATCAGCCCCAGCATTTT.

The sample holds one count of this clone. The genes are TRBV24-1 and TRBJ2-3; D uncertain. CDR3 length equals 18 residues. Germline values: CDR1 KGHDR, CDR2 SFDVKD. V gave up 3 bases and J gave up 3 bases, with 21 bases separating them. The CDR3 DNA is TGTGCCACCAGTGATCCGGCAGCCCCTGACCCTGGGACAGATACGCAGTATTTT. This codes for CATSDPAAPDPGTDTQYF.

Only one count was recorded for this clone. This sequence joins TRBV29-1 and TRBJ2-7; D assignment may be TRBD1 or TRBD2 (6 bases each). Germline CDR1 reads SQVTM; CDR2 reads ANQGSEA. V lost 1 base, J lost 7 bases, and 11 bases lay in between. The CDR3 is made up of 12 amino acids. The CDR3 loop is CSVEAGAGEQYF. The DNA for the CDR3 is TGCAGCGTTGAAGCGGGGGCTGGAGAGCAGTACTTC.

The V call is TRBV7-9, the J call TRBJ2-3; D is unresolved. CDR1 SEHNR and CDR2 FQNEAQ come from the germline V gene (reference sequence). Trimming removed 3 bases from V and 4 bases from J, with 11 bases in between. The CDR3 has 14 amino acids. In DNA form, the CDR3 reads TGTGCCAGCAGCTTTCGCCTAGAGCCAGATACGCAGTATTTT. This sequence encodes CASSFRLEPDTQYF.

The V gene is TRBV18, the J gene TRBJ1-2; TRBD1 matches 7 bases. Trimming removed 6 bases from V and 6 bases from J; junction bases left unmatched: 7. The CDR3 covers 13 residues. CDR1 and CDR2 (germline): KGHSH, LQKENI. Here the CDR3 reads CASSSRDSNGYTF. Written as DNA, the CDR3 is TGTGCCAGCTCTTCCCGGGACAGCAATGGCTACACCTTC.

The count of this clone is one. The rearrangement links TRBV5-1 to TRBJ1-1; possibly TRBD1 for D (5 bases). The length of the CDR3 is 14 residues. Per the germline V gene, CDR1 is SGHRS and CDR2 is YFSETQ. The V end was cut by 0 bases, the J end by 7 bases, with 13 bases between. The CDR3 nucleotides read TGCGCCAGCAGCTTGGCGCAGGGAGGGCTTGAAGCTTTCTTT. It yields the protein CASSLAQGGLEAFF.

The J gene is TRBJ1-5, the V gene TRBV2; 9 nucleotides line up with TRBD1. Germline V CDR1 and CDR2: SNHLY, FYNNEI. V shed 7 bases and J 8 bases; nucleotides not matched to a gene: 9. This CDR3 region has 14 residues. In nucleotides, the CDR3 is TGTGCCAGCACCCCGACAGGGGGTTGGGAGCCCCAGCATTTT. It encodes CASTPTGGWEPQHF.

The chain links TRBV6-5 to TRBJ1-3, with no clear D. CDR1 MNHEY and CDR2 SVGAGI come from the germline V gene. Trimming pared 7 bases from V and 0 bases from J, leaving 10 bases between. The CDR3 spans 14 residues. The CDR3 sequence: CASKLAGSGNTIYF. CDR3 DNA: TGTGCCAGCAAACTGGCGGGCTCTGGAAACACCATATATTTT.

The chain couples TRBV29-1 to TRBJ1-2, with 8 bases aligning to TRBD1. V lost 7 bases and J lost 8; bases outside the gene matches: 15. This CDR3 has 14 residues. Germline lookup yields CDR1 SQVTM and CDR2 ANQGSEA. The CDR3 sequence: CSEYGQGGNGGYTF. The CDR3 DNA sequence: TGCAGCGAATACGGACAGGGAGGTAATGGAGGCTACACCTTC.